This record concerns one T cell receptor (beta chain) sequence. The sample originates from a study of OX40 agonist ivuxolimab in advanced cancers. Study-wide background: The mean age was approximately 60 years, ranging from about 20 to 85, with 65% to 90% of participants male.

Libraries were prepared by immunoSEQ multiplex PCR; TCRdb keeps only in-frame clonotypes and omits some of them. The data show approximately 24,000 clones, 75% to 80% seen once. CDR3 length: 16 amino acids. The sample in question was CD4+ or CD8+ T cells sorted from blood, obtained in a trial of the OX40 agonist ivuxolimab. J is TRBJ1-1 and V is TRBV21-1; the D call in the table, TRBD1, was not verified against the DNA. TRBV21-1 is described as a pseudogene. This clonotype was sampled from an adult with an advanced solid tumor such as melanoma, head and neck, liver or kidney cancer. In nucleotides, the CDR3 is TGTGCCAGCAGCAAAGAGGGGACAGATTTGAACACTGAAGCTTTCTTT. Translation: CASSKEGTDLNTEAFF.